This TCR beta chain comes out of a study of radiotherapy plus CTLA-4 blockade in lung cancer. Clones were read by immunoSEQ multiplex PCR, and TCRdb kept only the in-frame ones, dropping some. This sample yields roughly 45,000 clones, of which roughly 59% are seen a single time; 15% to 20% belongs to the top ten. Germline trimming cut 3 bases from V and 8 bases from J; bases unmatched to any gene: 15. This CDR3 contains 17 residues. Germline CDR1 and CDR2: LGHNA and YNFKEQ. Source: peripheral blood, taken from a patient treated with radiotherapy plus ipilimumab. This receptor was taken from a human donor with non-small cell lung cancer who had a partial response to radiotherapy plus ipilimumab. The rearrangement links TRBV4-2 to TRBJ1-4; 7 nucleotides line up with TRBD1. Written as DNA, the CDR3 is TGTGCCAGCAGCCAGGGTTCAGCCCTGACGACAGGGGAAAAACTGTTTTTT. Protein product: CASSQGSALTTGEKLFF.